This is a list of T cell receptor beta chains from one sample in a study of blood T cell repertoires in COVID-19. The repertoire was sequenced with immunoSEQ multiplex PCR; TCRdb's copy has only in-frame clones and lacks some. This table holds about 98,000 clones, 84% found once. Sequenced material: peripheral blood. The receptors here all came from a human donor in a cohort sampled during active COVID-19. CDR3s include the opening cysteine and the closing phenylalanine or tryptophan. Each record gives: V gene, J gene, clone size, D gene, CDR3 DNA, CDR3 protein. D genes are given only for firm matches. Clone size, where shown, is once, few, many, or a class for clones that have expanded.

TRBV2	TRBJ1-5	-	TRBD1	TGTGCCAGCCGTCCGGGACAGGGGACAGGGAACAATCAGCCCCAGCATTTT	CASRPGQGTGNNQPQHF
TRBV28	TRBJ2-7	-	TRBD2	TGTGCCAGCAGTCCCGCGGGGGGACGGGAGCAGTACTTC	CASSPAGGREQYF
TRBV3-1/TRBV3-2	TRBJ1-3	-	-	TGTGCCAGCAGCCAAGTTTATACGAGGAGCACCATATATTTT	CASSQVYTRSTIYF
TRBV2	TRBJ2-3	-	TRBD2	TGTGCCAGCAGAAGACTAGCGGGGGGGTTAGATACGCAGTATTTT	CASRRLAGGLDTQYF
TRBV5-6	TRBJ1-2	-	TRBD1	TGTGCCAGCAGCTACAGGGGCTTGAACTATGGCTACACCTTC	CASSYRGLNYGYTF
TRBV19	TRBJ2-7	-	TRBD1	TGTGCCAGTAATCTAAGACAGGGGCCCCCCTACGAGCAGTACTTC	CASNLRQGPPYEQYF
TRBV18	TRBJ2-7	-	TRBD2	TGTGCCAGCTCTACTCTAAGCGGGGGGGCCGGGTCCGAGCAGTACTTC	CASSTLSGGAGSEQYF
TRBV19	TRBJ1-1	-	TRBD1	TGTGCCAGTAGTACCTATCGACAGGGGATGAACACTGAAGCTTTCTTT	CASSTYRQGMNTEAFF
TRBV7-9	TRBJ1-5	few	-	TGTGCCAGCAGCTTTTCGTCGGGAAATCAGCCCCAGCATTTT	CASSFSSGNQPQHF
TRBV6-6	TRBJ2-5	-	TRBD1	TGTGCCAGCACTACCGGGACAGGGAGGGAGACCCAGTACTTC	CASTTGTGRETQYF
TRBV19	TRBJ1-6	-	-	TGTGCCAGTAGGATTCTTACACCGTTTTATAATTCACCCCTCCACTTT	CASRILTPFYNSPLHF
TRBV19	TRBJ1-2	-	-	TGTGCCAGTAGTGATGGGGGGGACTATGGCTACACCTTC	CASSDGGDYGYTF
TRBV19	TRBJ2-3	-	TRBD2	TGTGCCAGTAGTATGAAAACGGGACTAGCGTCAGATACGCAGTATTTT	CASSMKTGLASDTQYF
TRBV6-2/TRBV6-3	TRBJ2-7	few	TRBD2	TGTGCCAGCAGTGGGTCCGGGACTAGGATGCCCTACGAGCAGTACTTC	CASSGSGTRMPYEQYF
TRBV7-2	TRBJ2-1	-	TRBD2	TGTGCCAGCAGCTCGGCGGGGGGGTTCTACAATGAGCAGTTCTTC	CASSSAGGFYNEQFF
TRBV3-1/TRBV3-2	TRBJ1-1	-	-	TGTGCCAGCAGCCAAGATCAGGGCCAGGACACTGAAGCTTTCTTT	CASSQDQGQDTEAFF
TRBV6-5	TRBJ1-2	-	-	TGTGCCAGCAGTTTTCCAGGGGCTAACTATGGCTACACCTTC	CASSFPGANYGYTF
TRBV7-9	TRBJ2-3	-	TRBD2	TGTGCCAGCAGCTTAGCTAGCGGGGGGTCGATCCAGGAGTATTTT	CASSLASGGSIQEYF
TRBV7-2	TRBJ2-7	once	-	TGTGCCAGCAGCCGCAGTGATGACAGGAGTTTATACGAGCAGTACTTC	CASSRSDDRSLYEQYF
TRBV11-3	TRBJ1-1	-	-	TGTGCCAGCAGCTTCACTTTAGGGGTCGGGAACACTGAAGCTTTCTTT	CASSFTLGVGNTEAFF
TRBV28	TRBJ2-7	once	-	TGTGCCAGCAGTTTATTCGGGACCTACGAGCAGTACTTC	CASSLFGTYEQYF
TRBV7-2	TRBJ2-1	-	TRBD2	TGTGCCAGCAGCTCAGCGGGGGCCAGTTTCTACAATGAGCAGTTCTTC	CASSSAGASFYNEQFF
TRBV6-2/TRBV6-3	TRBJ2-1	-	-	TGTGCCAGCAGTTACCTAGGCGGGGCCTCCTACAATGAGCAGTTCTTC	CASSYLGGASYNEQFF
TRBV7-3	TRBJ2-1	-	-	TGTGCCAGCAGCTCCACGGGTTATGAGCAGTTCTTC	CASSSTGYEQFF
TRBV5-1	TRBJ2-3	-	TRBD2	TGCGCCAGCAGCTTGGGTTTAGCGGGGGGCCGCGGGAATACAGATACGCAGTATTTT	CASSLGLAGGRGNTDTQYF
TRBV10-3	TRBJ2-3	-	TRBD2	TGTGCCACCAGCCACCCTAGCGGGGGGGTCACAGATACGCAGTATTTT	CATSHPSGGVTDTQYF
TRBV18	TRBJ1-5	once	TRBD1	TGTGCCAGCGGCCTACAGGGGAATCAGCCCCAGCATTTT	CASGLQGNQPQHF
TRBV4-3	TRBJ1-2	-	TRBD1	TGCGCCAGCAGCCAAGATCCGGGACAGGGAACTGGCTACACCTTC	CASSQDPGQGTGYTF
TRBV4-3	TRBJ2-3	-	TRBD2	TGCGCCAGCAGCCAAGGAGCGGGGGGGCCAGATACGCAGTATTTT	CASSQGAGGPDTQYF
TRBV10-1	TRBJ1-2	few	-	TGCGCCAGCAGAGATAGGGGGATCAGCTGTGGCTACACCTTC	CASRDRGISCGYTF
TRBV18	TRBJ2-5	-	TRBD2	TGTGCCAGCTCACCGGGGACTAGCGGGGGACCGGAGACCCAGTACTTC	CASSPGTSGGPETQYF
TRBV2	TRBJ2-1	once	TRBD2	TGTGCCAGCAGTGAAAAGGTGTCTAGCGGGGTGAATGAGCAGTTCTTC	CASSEKVSSGVNEQFF
TRBV18	TRBJ1-2	-	TRBD1	TGTGCCAGCTCACCAAGGACAGGCACAGGCTATGGCTACACCTTC	CASSPRTGTGYGYTF
TRBV28	TRBJ2-1	-	TRBD2	TGTGCCAGCAGCTCAGACAGGCCCCGGGGGGGTATCTTC	CASSSDRPRGGIF
TRBV3-1/TRBV3-2	TRBJ1-6	-	-	TGTGCCAGCAGCCCGGGGCCAGGGGATCGGGATTCACCCCTCCACTTT	CASSPGPGDRDSPLHF
TRBV24-1	TRBJ1-6	-	-	TGTGCCACCAGGACGCCGACAGCACTAAATTCACCCCTCCACTTT	CATRTPTALNSPLHF
TRBV7-3	TRBJ2-3	-	-	TGTGCCAGCAGCTTAAAGGGGTCAGATACGCAGTATTTT	CASSLKGSDTQYF
TRBV7-2	TRBJ1-2	-	TRBD1	TGTGCCAGCAGCAGGGGGACAGGGGGCGCCAATGGCTACACCTTC	CASSRGTGGANGYTF
TRBV5-5	TRBJ2-1	-	TRBD1	TGTGCCAGCACCTCCAGTCCCGGGACAGGGAATGAGCAGTTCTTC	CASTSSPGTGNEQFF
TRBV27	TRBJ2-7	-	-	TGTGCCAGCAGTATACTGGGACTCTCCGGGTCCTACGAGCAGTACTTC	CASSILGLSGSYEQYF
TRBV5-1	TRBJ1-1	-	TRBD1	TGCGCCAGCAGCTTGACCGGGACAGGGGGCACTGAAGCTTTCTTT	CASSLTGTGGTEAFF